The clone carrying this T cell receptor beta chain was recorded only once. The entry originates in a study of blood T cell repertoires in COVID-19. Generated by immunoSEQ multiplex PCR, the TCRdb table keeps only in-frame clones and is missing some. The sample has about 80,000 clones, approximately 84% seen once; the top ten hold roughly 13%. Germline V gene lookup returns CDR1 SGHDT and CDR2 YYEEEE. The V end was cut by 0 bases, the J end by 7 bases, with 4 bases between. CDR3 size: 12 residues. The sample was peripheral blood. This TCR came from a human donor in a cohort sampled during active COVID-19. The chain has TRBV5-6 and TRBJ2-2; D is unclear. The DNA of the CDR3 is TGTGCCAGCAGCTTGGGAGGCGGGGAGCTGTTTTTT. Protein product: CASSLGGGELFF.